These 26 T cell receptor beta chains were all obtained from the same sample, sequenced in a study of human T cells and chemical hapten exposure. Stated time point: patch test 1, 2 weeks after DPC sensitization. The treatment denotes: therapeutic diphenylcyclopropenone sensitization with weekly scalp DPC. TCRdb itself ran the RACE reads through MiXCR, one entry per CDR3 protein. This repertoire shows 300,000 to 400,000 distinct CDR3 sequences, 5.5% to 8% found once; its top ten account for 8% to 9%. The sample was whole blood, taken in connection with sensitization to the hapten diphenylcyclopropenone (DPC). The receptor set was obtained from a young woman with alopecia areata. Some clones in this sample may be carry-over from other donors' samples.

The chain combines TRBV11-3 with TRBJ1-3; D gene unclear. Germline-derived CDR1 and CDR2 are SGHNT and YENEEA. The V end lost 0 bases, the J end lost 2 bases, and 8 bases lay between the germline ends. CDR3 length: 15 amino acids. The CDR3 coding sequence is TGTGCCAGCAGCTTAGACGGTCAGGCTGGAAACACCATATATTTT. As protein: CASSLDGQAGNTIYF.

This clonotype was observed a few times. This chain joins TRBV6-5 and TRBJ2-6, with no clear D. Trimming cost V 8 bases and J 2 bases, with 7 bases left between them. Germline CDR1 and CDR2: MNHEY and SVGAGI. The CDR3 is made up of 13 amino acids. CDR3 DNA sequence: TGTGCCAGCTCTCGGACTGGGGCCAACGTCCTGACTTTC. Encoded protein: CASSRTGANVLTF.

This clonotype came up many times. The gene calls are TRBV6-5 and TRBJ1-5, with D possibly being TRBD1 (5 bases). The CDR3 runs to 14 residues. V was trimmed by 4 bases and J by 7 bases, leaving 14 bases between them. Germline-derived CDR1 and CDR2 are MNHEY and SVGAGI. CDR3 amino acids: CASSFQGGGQPQHF. The CDR3 DNA follows: TGTGCCAGCAGTTTTCAGGGTGGAGGCCAGCCCCAGCATTTT.

This clonotype was counted at least ten times. The V gene is TRBV27, the J gene TRBJ2-1; 7 bases line up with TRBD2. The CDR3 sequence is 14 residues long. Germline loops: CDR1 MNHEY, CDR2 SMNVEV (reference sequence). Trimming took 2 bases from V and 6 from J; bases not matched to a gene: 4. In DNA, the CDR3 is TGTGCCAGCAGTTTACGGGGGGATCTCAATGAGCAGTTCTTC. This codes for CASSLRGDLNEQFF.

This clonotype was counted only a few times. The chain recombines TRBV10-1 with TRBJ1-2; 8 bases align to TRBD1. The CDR3 length is 14 residues. Germline lookup yields CDR1 WNHNN and CDR2 SYGVQD (reference sequence). Losses at the gene ends were 6 bases for V and 2 bases for J; bases not matched to a gene: 5. The DNA for the CDR3 is TGCGCCAGCAGACTGGACAGGGACAACTATGGCTACACCTTC. Protein sequence: CASRLDRDNYGYTF.

The J gene is TRBJ1-3, the V gene TRBV7-9; D is undetermined. The CDR3 sequence is 17 residues long. Germline CDR1 SEHNR, CDR2 FQNEAQ (reference sequence). Trimming left V 5 bases short and J 0 bases short, with 17 bases between. The CDR3 spells CASSARLQILSGNTIYF. The DNA of the CDR3 is TGTGCCAGCAGCGCGAGGTTGCAAATCCTCTCTGGAAACACCATATATTTT.

This clonotype was found many times. J is TRBJ2-3 and V is TRBV12-3 or TRBV12-4; no reliable D call. Deletions cut 0 bases from V and 3 bases from J, with 10 bases between. This CDR3 is 15 amino acids long. CDR3 protein: CASSLASEATDTQYF. The CDR3 DNA reads as TGTGCCAGCAGTTTAGCCAGCGAGGCGACAGATACGCAGTATTTT.

This clonotype came up many times. The V gene is TRBV12-5, the J gene TRBJ1-6; D unclear. Trimming pared 5 bases from V and 5 bases from J, leaving 7 bases between. This CDR3 is built from 13 residues. Germline CDR1 LGHNT, CDR2 FRNRAP. The CDR3 spells CASGRYDNSPLHF. As DNA, the CDR3 is TGTGCTAGTGGTCGATACGATAATTCACCCCTCCACTTT.

This clonotype was picked up many times. CDR3 sequence (DNA): TGTGCCAGCAGTCCATATCCGAGCGAGCAGTACTTC. As protein: CASSPYPSEQYF. The chain has TRBV28 and TRBJ2-7; the D is unclear. Germline V lookup: CDR1 MDHEN, CDR2 SYDVKM. The CDR3 sequence is 12 residues long. V was shortened by 5 bases and J by 6 bases, with 11 bases between the two germline ends.

The V and J genes are TRBV19 and TRBJ1-2; TRBD1 might be the D (6 bases). This CDR3 contains 13 residues. Trimming left V 3 bases short and J 4 bases short, with 9 bases between. CDR1 is LNHDA and CDR2 is SQIVND in the germline V gene (reference sequence). The CDR3 protein is CASSIAGAYGYTF. CDR3 DNA: TGTGCCAGTAGTATCGCGGGGGCCTATGGCTACACCTTC.

In this sample, this clonotype turned up a few times. This chain connects TRBV3-1 to TRBJ1-6; the D is unclear. The CDR3 runs 14 residues. The germline CDR1 and CDR2 sequences are LGHDT and YNNKEL (reference sequence). V gave up 0 bases and J gave up 8 bases, with 8 bases separating them. The CDR3 bases are TGTGCCAGCAGCCAAGATCGGAGGGATTCACCCCTCCACTTT. It codes for CASSQDRRDSPLHF.

This clonotype has only a few counts. This chain connects TRBV7-9 to TRBJ1-2, with D possibly matching TRBD1 (5 bases). Germline CDR1 SEHNR, CDR2 FQNEAQ (reference sequence). The CDR3 is 17 amino acids. V was trimmed by 4 bases and J by 1 base, leaving 19 bases between them. CDR3 bases: TGTGCCAGCAGCTCGTTGGGGGAGGGAGGTCTTAACTATGGCTACACCTTC. This gives the protein CASSSLGEGGLNYGYTF.

This clonotype was seen a handful of times. The chain recombines TRBV11-2 with TRBJ2-3; TRBD2 matches at 8 bases. The CDR3 runs to 17 residues. Germline V gives CDR1 SGHAT, CDR2 FQNNGV. V shed 2 bases and J 2 bases; nucleotides not matched to a gene: 9. The chain's CDR3 is CASSLYELAGLTDTQYF. The CDR3 DNA reads TGTGCCAGCAGCTTATACGAGCTAGCGGGCCTCACAGATACGCAGTATTTT. The variable domain in full, with the rest retrieved from reference TRBV11-2 and TRBJ2-3, is EAGVAQSPRYKIIEKRQSVAFWCNPISGHATLYWYQQILGQGPKLLIQFQNNGVVDDSQLPKDRFSAERLKGVDSTLKIQPAKLEDSAVYLCASSLYELAGLTDTQYFGPGTRLTVL.

This clonotype was picked up a small number of times. The CDR3 region is CASRMTGDGNTIYF. DNA for the CDR3: TGTGCCAGCAGAATGACAGGGGACGGAAACACCATATATTTT. This rearrangement joins TRBV12-3 or TRBV12-4 to TRBJ1-3, with 8 bases lining up with TRBD1. This CDR3 comprises 14 residues. V shed 6 bases, J shed 4 bases, and the junction held 5 bases outside the gene matches.

The chain has TRBV6-5 and TRBJ2-7, with D possibly TRBD1 on 6 matching bases. The germline V and J ends were trimmed by 0 bases and 5 bases, with 14 bases remaining between them. Germline V gene lookup returns CDR1 MNHEY and CDR2 SVGAGI. The CDR3 totals 15 residues. CDR3 residues: CASSYSILAGDEQYF. CDR3 nucleotides: TGTGCCAGCAGTTACTCGATTTTAGCAGGGGACGAGCAGTACTTC.

CDR3 residues: CASSQDWIALAGGDWELFF. The CDR3 coding sequence is TGCGCCAGCAGCCAAGATTGGATCGCACTAGCGGGGGGCGACTGGGAGCTGTTTTTT. The rearrangement joins TRBV4-1 to TRBJ2-2; TRBD2 agrees at 12 bases. This CDR3 region has 19 residues. The ends lost 0 bases at V and 9 bases at J; junction bases unmatched: 14. Per germline, CDR1 MGHRA and CDR2 YSYEKL.

The rearrangement links TRBV5-1 to TRBJ2-6; TRBD2 might be the D (5 bases). This CDR3 comprises 13 residues. Germline V CDR1 and CDR2: SGHRS, YFSETQ. With 2 bases removed from V and 8 bases from J, the gap between germline ends came to 8 bases. CDR3 sequence reads: CASSLTGTNVLTF. For the CDR3, the DNA is TGCGCCAGCAGCTTAACCGGGACCAACGTCCTGACTTTC. Full variable domain (outside the CDR3, taken from reference TRBV5-1 and TRBJ2-6): KAGVTQTPRYLIKTRGQQVTLSCSPISGHRSVSWYQQTPGQGLQFLFEYFSETQRNKGNFPGRFSGRQFSNSRSEMNVSTLELGDSALYLCASSLTGTNVLTFGAGSRLTVL.

The chain has TRBV21-1 and TRBJ2-3; the table names TRBD2, a call not compared with the DNA. TRBV21-1 is marked as a pseudogene. The CDR3 consists of 15 residues. CDR3 bases: TGTGCCAGCAGCAATCTAGCGGGGGGGGCAGATACGCAGTATTTT. Residues: CASSNLAGGADTQYF.

This clonotype has a count of ten or more. The chain recombines TRBV9 with TRBJ2-5; TRBD1 matches 7 bases. Germline V CDR1 and CDR2: SGDLS, YYNGEE. J was trimmed by 5 bases and V by 4 bases; bases with no gene match: 14. This CDR3 region has 16 residues. The CDR3 region has the DNA TGTGCCAGCAGCCCTACACAGGGGTATGGAACGGAGACCCAGTACTTC. Translation gives CASSPTQGYGTETQYF.

This clonotype was detected a few times. This chain links TRBV6-1 with TRBJ2-3; D is undetermined. Germline V CDR1 and CDR2: MNHNS, SASEGT. The germline V and J ends were trimmed by 2 bases and 7 bases, with 13 bases remaining between them. There are 14 residues in the CDR3. CDR3 in DNA: TGTGCCAGCAGTGAATCTCCGAGTCCTAATACGCAGTATTTT. This sequence encodes CASSESPSPNTQYF.

This clonotype was counted only a few times. The chain has TRBV4-3 and TRBJ2-3; 7 nucleotides agree with TRBD2. The V and J ends lost 0 bases and 6 bases, in that order; junction bases with no gene match: 6. Germline CDR1 LGHNA, CDR2 YSLEER. The CDR3 contains 15 residues. CDR3 nucleotide sequence: TGCGCCAGCAGCCAAGATTTTTCTAGCGGTGATACGCAGTATTTT. Translated: CASSQDFSSGDTQYF.

This clonotype was seen at least ten times. V and J are TRBV14 and TRBJ2-5, with D hard to call. V was pared by 1 base and J by 2 bases, with 5 bases between. The CDR3 has 13 residues. Germline V gives CDR1 SGHDN, CDR2 FVKESK. CDR3 sequence (DNA): TGTGCCAGCAGCCAAGTACTACAAGAGACCCAGTACTTC. It codes for CASSQVLQETQYF.

This clonotype has more than one count but fewer than ten. The rearrangement links TRBV3-1 to TRBJ1-5, with 9 bases matching TRBD1. J gave up 5 bases and V 5 bases, and 1 base lay outside the gene matches. The CDR3 runs to 13 residues. Germline CDR1 is LGHDT and CDR2 is YNNKEL (reference sequence). The DNA of the CDR3 is TGTGCCAGCAGCGGACAGGGGTATCAGCCCCAGCATTTT. It is translated as CASSGQGYQPQHF.

The gene calls are TRBV12-3 or TRBV12-4 and TRBJ2-5, with D possibly being TRBD2 (5 bases). The CDR3 totals 11 residues. V was cut by 7 bases and J by 3 bases, with 6 bases left in between. The CDR3 region is CASKLEETQYF. The CDR3 DNA follows: TGTGCCAGCAAACTAGAAGAGACCCAGTACTTC.

This clonotype was observed a few times. The chain joins TRBV5-1 to TRBJ2-3; 8 bases align to TRBD1. Trimming cost V 3 bases and J 5 bases; bases outside gene matches: 5. This CDR3 region has 14 residues. Germline V gene lookup returns CDR1 SGHRS and CDR2 YFSETQ. The CDR3 sequence: CASSSQGARDTQYF. The CDR3 coding sequence is TGCGCCAGCAGCTCCCAGGGGGCCAGAGATACGCAGTATTTT.

There are many counts of this clonotype. As DNA, the CDR3 is TGTGCCAGTAGTATAGGGCAGGGGAAAAACATTCAGTACTTC. This sequence encodes CASSIGQGKNIQYF. J is TRBJ2-4 and V is TRBV19; D is possibly TRBD1 (6 bases). The CDR3 length is 14 residues. Per the germline V gene, CDR1 is LNHDA and CDR2 is SQIVND (reference sequence). V was pared by 1 base and J by 4 bases, with 8 bases between.